Below, one T cell receptor beta chain is given with its context. TCRdb's copy holds only in-frame clones and misses some; the assay was immunoSEQ multiplex PCR. The table includes 55,000 to 80,000 clones, about 88% detected once. The data were obtained in a study of OX40 agonist ivuxolimab in advanced cancers. V gave up 4 bases and J gave up 0 bases; unmatched junction bases: 9. CDR1 is SEHNR and CDR2 is FQNEAQ in the germline V gene (reference sequence). This CDR3 contains 17 residues. The sequence was obtained from an adult with an advanced solid tumor such as melanoma, head and neck, liver or kidney cancer. The gene calls are TRBV7-9 and TRBJ1-3; 7 bases fit TRBD1. The sequences come from CD4+ or CD8+ T cells sorted from blood, collected in a trial of the OX40 agonist ivuxolimab. CDR3 protein: CASSSQGQRSSGNTIYF. The CDR3 DNA sequence: TGTGCCAGCAGCTCACAGGGACAGCGGAGCTCTGGAAACACCATATATTTT.